This T cell receptor (beta chain) was captured by sequencing in a study of T cells in localized non-small cell lung cancer. Study observations and caveats: Sequencing was limited to one tumor region, leaving the possibility of heterogeneity open.

In regard to this clone: Its target is unknown.

Here immunoSEQ multiplex PCR was the method, and the copy in TCRdb shows in-frame clones only, minus some. The repertoire consists of under 150,000 clones, with approximately 88% occurring once and the leading ten covering 1.5% to 2%. The material was peripheral blood, obtained before any cancer treatment. The receptor comes from a female donor over 55 with stage I lung adenocarcinoma.

This CDR3 is CASSLQGAGEKLFF. Written as DNA, the CDR3 is TGTGCCAGCAGTTTACAAGGGGCGGGTGAAAAACTGTTTTTT. This chain links TRBV27 with TRBJ1-4, with D perhaps TRBD1 (5 bases). From germline, CDR1 is MNHEY and CDR2 SMNVEV (reference sequence). The CDR3 loop spans 14 amino acids. V was cut by 2 bases and J by 7 bases, with 11 bases left in between.